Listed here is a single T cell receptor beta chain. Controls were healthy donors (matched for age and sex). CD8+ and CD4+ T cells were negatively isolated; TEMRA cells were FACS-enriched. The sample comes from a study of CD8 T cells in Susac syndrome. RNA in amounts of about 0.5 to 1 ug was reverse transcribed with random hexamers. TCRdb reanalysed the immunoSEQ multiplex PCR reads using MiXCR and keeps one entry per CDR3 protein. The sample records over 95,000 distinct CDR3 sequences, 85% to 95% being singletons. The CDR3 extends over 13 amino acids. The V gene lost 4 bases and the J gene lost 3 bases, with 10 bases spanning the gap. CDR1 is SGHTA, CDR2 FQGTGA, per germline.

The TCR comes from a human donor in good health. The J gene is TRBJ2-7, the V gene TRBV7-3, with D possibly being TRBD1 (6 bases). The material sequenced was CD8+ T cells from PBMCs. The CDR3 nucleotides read TGTGCCAGCAGCTCAGGGGACGGCTACGAGCAGTACTTC. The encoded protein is CASSSGDGYEQYF. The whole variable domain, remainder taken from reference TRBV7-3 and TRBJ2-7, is GAGVSQTPSNKVTEKGKYVELRCDPISGHTALYWYRQSLGQGPEFLIYFQGTGAADDSGLPNDRFFAVRPEGSVSTLKIQRTERGDSAVYLCASSSGDGYEQYFGPGTRLTVT.